The entry below gives a single T cell receptor (beta chain) sequence along with its context. The data were taken from a study of CD8 T cells in Susac syndrome. Random hexamers were used to reverse transcribe an amount of about 0.5 to 1 ug RNA. TCRdb redid the calling of the immunoSEQ multiplex PCR reads with MiXCR, one entry per CDR3 protein. Of approximately 76,000 distinct CDR3 sequences listed, about 95% are singletons. Germline-derived CDR1 and CDR2 are MGHRA and YSYEKL. J was trimmed by 2 bases and V by 0 bases; bases with no gene match: 3. CDR3 length: 16 amino acids. The rearrangement links TRBV4-1 to TRBJ1-1; 10 bases agree with TRBD1. The specimen sequenced was CD8+ T cells from PBMCs. The origin of this receptor is a human donor with multiple sclerosis. The CDR3 protein is CASSQEGQGYNTEAFF. CDR3 DNA: TGCGCCAGCAGCCAAGAGGGACAGGGGTATAACACTGAAGCTTTCTTT.